These T cell receptor beta chains were read from a single sample in a study of CD8 T cells in Susac syndrome. MiXCR, applied by TCRdb to the immunoSEQ multiplex PCR reads, yields one record per CDR3 protein. Here the sample spans 170,000 or so distinct CDR3 sequences, around 94% being singletons. The sample was CD4+ T cells from PBMCs. These receptors were collected from a human donor with Susac syndrome. Each CDR3 is given with its conserved first and last residue. A D gene is named only where the DNA matches it firmly. The size field is filled for only some rows; it gives once, few, many or a size class.

D: TRBD2
V: TRBV28
J: TRBJ2-7
size: once
DNA: TGTGCCAGCAAAGGTGGGGGGGAGACCTACGAGCAGTACTTC
CDR3: CASKGGGETYEQYF

D: TRBD1
V: TRBV3-1
J: TRBJ1-1
size: NA
DNA: TGTGCCAGCAGCCAAGGGGACAGGGGCCACACTGAAGCTTTCTTT
CDR3: CASSQGDRGHTEAFF

D: NA
V: TRBV15
J: TRBJ1-5
size: NA
DNA: TGTGCCACCAGCACAGTCTATAGCAATCAGCCCCAGCATTTT
CDR3: CATSTVYSNQPQHF

D: NA
V: TRBV7-9
J: TRBJ2-5
size: NA
DNA: TGTGCCAGCAGCTCCCTTGGCGGGGGCGATGAGACCCAGTACTTC
CDR3: CASSSLGGGDETQYF

D: NA
V: TRBV30
J: TRBJ1-1
size: NA
DNA: TGTGCCTGGAGACGGAGGGTTAACACTGAAGCTTTCTTT
CDR3: CAWRRRVNTEAFF

D: NA
V: TRBV2
J: TRBJ2-7
size: once
DNA: TGTGCCAGCAGTGTGTTATTTTATCGGCAGTACTTC
CDR3: CASSVLFYRQYF

D: NA
V: TRBV4-2
J: TRBJ1-3
size: NA
DNA: TGTGCCAGCAGCCGAGGGGATCGAGGGGGCTCTGGAAACACCATATATTTT
CDR3: CASSRGDRGGSGNTIYF

D: NA
V: TRBV29-1
J: TRBJ2-3
size: NA
DNA: TGCAGCGGCCAGTTTAGCACAGATACGCAGTATTTT
CDR3: CSGQFSTDTQYF

D: TRBD2
V: TRBV6-2/TRBV6-3
J: TRBJ2-2
size: few
DNA: TGTGCCAGCAGTTACTCGGGACTAGCGAGCGCCGGGGAGCTGTTTTTT
CDR3: CASSYSGLASAGELFF

D: NA
V: TRBV12-5
J: TRBJ1-6
size: once
DNA: TGTGCTAGTGGTTTGGTGGAGAGATCACCCCTCCACTTT
CDR3: CASGLVERSPLHF

D: NA
V: TRBV4-1
J: TRBJ1-5
size: NA
DNA: TGCGCCACGCCTTTGGTTCAGCCCCAGCATTTT
CDR3: CATPLVQPQHF

D: TRBD2
V: TRBV7-9
J: TRBJ2-5
size: NA
DNA: TGTGCCAGCAACAGACTAGCGGGGGATCAAGAGACCCAGTACTTC
CDR3: CASNRLAGDQETQYF

D: NA
V: TRBV6-5
J: TRBJ1-5
size: NA
DNA: TGTGCCCCCCCTGATACTTATAGCAATCAGCCCCAGCATTTT
CDR3: CAPPDTYSNQPQHF

D: NA
V: TRBV29-1
J: TRBJ2-5
size: NA
DNA: TGCAGCGTTATTGGGCAGCAAGAGACCCAGTACTTC
CDR3: CSVIGQQETQYF

D: NA
V: TRBV14
J: TRBJ1-6
size: few
DNA: TGTGCCAGCAGCCGTGAAGGTTCACCCCTCCACTTT
CDR3: CASSREGSPLHF

D: TRBD2
V: TRBV24-1
J: TRBJ2-3
size: NA
DNA: TGTGCCACCAGTGATTTCGGGGGGAGACGGGGTACGCAGTATTTT
CDR3: CATSDFGGRRGTQYF

D: TRBD1
V: TRBV5-6
J: TRBJ2-5
size: once
DNA: TGTGCCAGCAGCACCGACAGGGGGCCCCGGGGCACCCAGTACTTC
CDR3: CASSTDRGPRGTQYF

D: NA
V: TRBV11-2
J: TRBJ1-1
size: NA
DNA: TGTGCCAGCAGCACAAACGGGGGGAACACTGAAGCTTTCTTT
CDR3: CASSTNGGNTEAFF

D: NA
V: TRBV11-2
J: TRBJ1-2
size: NA
DNA: TGTGCCAGCAGCTCCGGGGCCGAGCGTCCGGGCTACACCTTC
CDR3: CASSSGAERPGYTF

D: NA
V: TRBV20-1
J: TRBJ2-3
size: NA
DNA: TGCAGTGCTAGTGATGCACGACGGGTTGGGGTCACAGATACGCAGTATTTT
CDR3: CSASDARRVGVTDTQYF

D: NA
V: TRBV5-1
J: TRBJ2-3
size: NA
DNA: TGCGCCAGCAGCTTGGTAGAGGGACGGGGCACAGATACGCAGTATTTT
CDR3: CASSLVEGRGTDTQYF

D: NA
V: TRBV20-1
J: TRBJ2-2
size: once
DNA: TGCAGTGCTAGCGAGGCCGGGGAGCTGTTTTTT
CDR3: CSASEAGELFF

D: NA
V: TRBV20-1
J: TRBJ2-3
size: NA
DNA: TGCAGTGCTATCGGGCGTCGGGGGACAGATACGCAGTATTTT
CDR3: CSAIGRRGTDTQYF

D: NA
V: TRBV6-1
J: TRBJ2-1
size: NA
DNA: TGTGCCAGCAGTGATGAGTTCAGGGGCGGATACAATGAGCAGTTCTTC
CDR3: CASSDEFRGGYNEQFF

D: NA
V: TRBV27
J: TRBJ1-4
size: NA
DNA: TGTGCCAGCAGTTTATTGGGTGAAAAACTGTTTTTT
CDR3: CASSLLGEKLFF

D: TRBD1
V: TRBV10-2
J: TRBJ2-7
size: NA
DNA: TGCGCCAGCAGCGCTGGGACAGGGGGCGCAGAAGAGCAGTACTTC
CDR3: CASSAGTGGAEEQYF

D: TRBD1
V: TRBV12-3/TRBV12-4
J: TRBJ2-3
size: NA
DNA: TGTGCCAGCAGTAACAGGGGGCATGGAGATACGCAGTATTTT
CDR3: CASSNRGHGDTQYF

D: NA
V: TRBV30
J: TRBJ1-2
size: few
DNA: TGTGCCTGGAACCGCGACCATGGGACGTTTGGCTACACCTTC
CDR3: CAWNRDHGTFGYTF

D: NA
V: TRBV7-9
J: TRBJ2-2
size: NA
DNA: TGTGCCAGCAGCTGGGTCCCGAACACCGGGGAGCTGTTTTTT
CDR3: CASSWVPNTGELFF

D: NA
V: TRBV6-6
J: TRBJ1-1
size: NA
DNA: TGTGCCAGCCTGCTGATCACTGAAGCTTTCTTT
CDR3: CASLLITEAFF

D: NA
V: TRBV7-6
J: TRBJ2-1
size: NA
DNA: TGTGCCAGCAGCCAATTCCTAGCTGGCTCCTACAATGAGCAGTTCTTC
CDR3: CASSQFLAGSYNEQFF

D: TRBD1
V: TRBV7-9
J: TRBJ1-6
size: once
DNA: TGTGCCAGCAGCTTAAGGGACAGGGTTTATAATTCACCCCTCCACTTT
CDR3: CASSLRDRVYNSPLHF

D: NA
V: TRBV7-9
J: TRBJ1-2
size: NA
DNA: TGTGCCAGCAGCTTACTTTGGGTGGATGGCTACACCTTC
CDR3: CASSLLWVDGYTF

D: TRBD2
V: TRBV9
J: TRBJ2-3
size: NA
DNA: TGTGCCAGCAGCCCCCAGTTGCGGGGGGATGATACGCAGTATTTT
CDR3: CASSPQLRGDDTQYF

D: NA
V: TRBV6-2/TRBV6-3
J: TRBJ2-1
size: NA
DNA: TGTGCCACCCTCGACGACCAGGGGCGTTACAATGAGCAGTTCTTC
CDR3: CATLDDQGRYNEQFF

D: NA
V: TRBV29-1
J: TRBJ1-2
size: NA
DNA: TGCAGCGTCCGGGGGTCGGGGGACTATGGCTACACCTTC
CDR3: CSVRGSGDYGYTF

D: NA
V: TRBV5-1
J: TRBJ1-5
size: NA
DNA: TGCGCCAGCAGCTTGGCCGGGGGGTCGGAGCCCCAGCATTTT
CDR3: CASSLAGGSEPQHF

D: TRBD1
V: TRBV9
J: TRBJ2-1
size: NA
DNA: TGTGCCAGCAGCGCCGGGACAGGGGTCTACAATGAGCAGTTCTTC
CDR3: CASSAGTGVYNEQFF

D: NA
V: TRBV20-1
J: TRBJ2-7
size: once
DNA: TGCAGTGCTAGACCCCCAGGGAACGAGCAGTACTTC
CDR3: CSARPPGNEQYF

D: NA
V: TRBV11-1
J: TRBJ2-1
size: NA
DNA: TGTGCCAGCAGCCGAGGGGGGGGACAGTTCTTC
CDR3: CASSRGGGQFF

D: NA
V: TRBV4-1
J: TRBJ2-7
size: few
DNA: TGCGCCAGCAGCCTTCGGGACGTGGTGGCCTACGAGCAGTACTTC
CDR3: CASSLRDVVAYEQYF

D: TRBD1
V: TRBV11-2
J: TRBJ1-1
size: NA
DNA: TGTGCCAGCAGCTTAGCCTGGGACAGGGGGCGCACTGAAGCTTTCTTT
CDR3: CASSLAWDRGRTEAFF

D: TRBD2
V: TRBV7-9
J: TRBJ2-1
size: once
DNA: TGTGCCAGCAGTCTAGCGGGGAAGTCCTACAATGAGCAGTTCTTC
CDR3: CASSLAGKSYNEQFF

D: TRBD1
V: TRBV6-2/TRBV6-3
J: TRBJ1-1
size: NA
DNA: TGTGCCGGCAGACAGGGGGCATTGGCTGAAGCTTTCTTT
CDR3: CAGRQGALAEAFF

D: NA
V: TRBV2
J: TRBJ1-1
size: NA
DNA: TGTGCCAGCAGTGGCGACACTGAAGCTTTCTTT
CDR3: CASSGDTEAFF

D: NA
V: TRBV30
J: TRBJ1-6
size: once
DNA: TGTGCCTGGAGAAGTGGGGGTGATTCACCCCTCCACTTT
CDR3: CAWRSGGDSPLHF

D: TRBD1
V: TRBV29-1
J: TRBJ2-3
size: NA
DNA: TGCAGCGATGTCGGGACAGGGTTAACAGATACGCAGTATTTT
CDR3: CSDVGTGLTDTQYF

D: NA
V: TRBV5-4
J: TRBJ2-1
size: NA
DNA: TGTGCCAGCAGCTTAGTCCGATCCTACAATGAGCAGTTCTTC
CDR3: CASSLVRSYNEQFF

D: NA
V: TRBV20-1
J: TRBJ1-1
size: once
DNA: TGCAGTGCTACCGGGAACGGTATGAACACTGAAGCTTTCTTT
CDR3: CSATGNGMNTEAFF

D: NA
V: TRBV3-1
J: TRBJ1-1
size: NA
DNA: TGTGCCAGCAGCCAAACGGCCTCTGGCGGGAGGACTGAAGCTTTCTTT
CDR3: CASSQTASGGRTEAFF

D: TRBD1
V: TRBV25-1
J: TRBJ1-1
size: NA
DNA: TGTGCCAGCAGAACAGGGGGCACTGAAGCTTTCTTT
CDR3: CASRTGGTEAFF

D: NA
V: TRBV7-9
J: TRBJ2-3
size: NA
DNA: TGTGCCAGCAGCCCCCGGGTGGCCACAGATACGCAGTATTTT
CDR3: CASSPRVATDTQYF

D: NA
V: TRBV11-2
J: TRBJ1-2
size: NA
DNA: TGTGCCAGCAGCTTAGCGTTATCGGGGGAGAATGGCTACACCTTC
CDR3: CASSLALSGENGYTF

D: NA
V: TRBV20-1
J: TRBJ2-7
size: NA
DNA: TGCAGTGCTGTACTTGGGAGTTCCTACGAGCAGTACTTC
CDR3: CSAVLGSSYEQYF

D: NA
V: TRBV29-1
J: TRBJ2-7
size: NA
DNA: TGCAGCGTTGAAGATACGGGGGTGGGCGAGCAGTACTTC
CDR3: CSVEDTGVGEQYF

D: NA
V: TRBV3-1
J: TRBJ2-6
size: NA
DNA: TGTGCCAGCAGCCAAGGTTTCGGCTCTGGGGCCAACGTCCTGACTTTC
CDR3: CASSQGFGSGANVLTF

D: NA
V: TRBV9
J: TRBJ2-2
size: NA
DNA: TGTGCCAGCAGCGGGGGGAGCAGCTACACCGGGGAGCTGTTTTTT
CDR3: CASSGGSSYTGELFF